The 8 T cell receptor beta chains below come from one sample, sequenced in a study of T cells in Graves' hyperthyroidism and ophthalmopathy. RNA transcripts gave rise to amplified TCR beta CDR3 regions. TCR CDR3 underwent first-round RT-PCR with the HTBI primer set. TCRdb recomputed calls from the multiplex PCR reads with MiXCR, one row per CDR3 protein. The sample contains some 580,000 distinct CDR3 sequences, about a sixth of which appear only once. The sequenced sample was blood. These receptors originate from a woman aged 40 to 55 with Graves' ophthalmopathy.

This clonotype was seen more than once but under ten times. This chain joins TRBV7-6 and TRBJ2-3; 13 bases match TRBD2. Germline CDR1 reads SGHVS; CDR2 reads FNYEAQ. The CDR3 has 18 amino acids. V dropped 6 bases and J dropped 3; count of bases not matched to a gene: 12. DNA for the CDR3: TGTGCCAGCAGTCCCCAACTAGCGGGAGGGCCAATTACAGATACGCAGTATTTT. Protein: CASSPQLAGGPITDTQYF. Together with reference TRBV7-6 and TRBJ2-3, the CDR3 gives the full variable domain: GAGVSQSPRYKVTKRGQDVALRCDPISGHVSLYWYRQALGQGPEFLTYFNYEAQQDKSGLPNDRFSAERPEGSISTLTIQRTEQRDSAMYRCASSPQLAGGPITDTQYFGPGTRLTVL.

This clonotype was seen at least ten times. V is TRBV10-2 and J is TRBJ2-7; 11 bases fit TRBD2. Unmatched junction bases numbered 4, after V lost 11 bases and J lost 4 bases. CDR1 WSHSY and CDR2 SAAADI come from the germline V gene. The CDR3 has 12 residues. CDR3 nucleotides: TGCGCCGCCGGGACTAGCGGATACGAGCAGTACTTC. The encoded protein is CAAGTSGYEQYF.

This clonotype occurred many times. The genes are TRBV2 and TRBJ2-1, with TRBD1 matching over 9 bases. After removal of 2 bases from V and 7 bases from J, the junction contained 6 bases not matched to a gene. The germline V gene encodes CDR1 SNHLY and CDR2 FYNNEI. The CDR3 is 15 amino acids. In DNA, the CDR3 is TGTGCCAGCAGTGAAATAACAGGGGGCTGGAATGAGCAGTTCTTC. Its translation is CASSEITGGWNEQFF.

This clonotype has at least ten counts. The chain recombines TRBV11-2 with TRBJ2-3, with D perhaps TRBD1 (6 bases). The V end was cut by 1 base, the J end by 2 bases, with 13 bases between. Per the germline V gene, CDR1 is SGHAT and CDR2 is FQNNGV. CDR3 size: 16 residues. CDR3 in amino acids: CASSLATGLDTDTQYF. As DNA, the CDR3 is TGTGCCAGCAGCTTAGCCACAGGGTTGGACACAGATACGCAGTATTTT.

This clonotype was recorded at least ten times. J is TRBJ2-1 and V is TRBV30; 10 bases fit TRBD1. CDR1 and CDR2 (germline): GTSNPN, SVGIG (reference sequence). The CDR3 is 15 residues long. V shed 7 bases and J 2 bases; nucleotides not matched to a gene: 8. CDR3 sequence: CASWRQGAAYNEQFF. CDR3 nucleotide sequence: TGTGCCTCCTGGAGACAGGGGGCCGCCTACAATGAGCAGTTCTTC.

This clonotype was observed many times. The chain joins TRBV5-1 to TRBJ2-3; possible D gene TRBD2, 5 bases. Germline assignment: CDR1 SGHRS and CDR2 YFSETQ. Trimming took off 1 base at V and 6 bases at J, with 24 bases between the two ends. The CDR3 spans 18 residues. DNA of the CDR3: TGCGCCAGCAGCTTGTGGGGTGAAGAGCGGAAACCTGGGGATACGCAGTATTTT. Amino acid sequence: CASSLWGEERKPGDTQYF.

The chain employs TRBV18 and TRBJ2-2; TRBD1 agrees at 9 bases. CDR1 and CDR2 (germline): KGHSH, LQKENI. This CDR3 spans 16 amino acids. Trimming took 3 bases from V and 3 from J; bases not matched to a gene: 5. The CDR3 coding sequence is TGTGCCAGCTCACCTAGGACAGGGGCGGACACCGGGGAGCTGTTTTTT. Residues: CASSPRTGADTGELFF.

The chain recombines TRBV28 with TRBJ1-4, with a possible D match to TRBD1 (5 bases). V was pared by 8 bases and J by 8 bases, with 12 bases between. This CDR3 spans 12 amino acids. Germline V gives CDR1 MDHEN, CDR2 SYDVKM. CDR3 coding DNA: TGTGCCAGCTCGCGGGGGGAGGAAAAACTGTTTTTT. Amino acid sequence: CASSRGEEKLFF.